Listed below are T cell receptor beta chains from one sample, sequenced in a study of blood T cell repertoires in COVID-19. Sequenced by immunoSEQ multiplex PCR; TCRdb stores in-frame clones only, minus some. The repertoire has fewer than 250,000 clones, about 93% of them found once; the top ten carry more than 0.65%. The sequenced material came from peripheral blood. These receptors came from a young man with COVID-19, enrolled during active disease. Both conserved end residues are trimmed from each CDR3.

>TRBJ2-5|TRBV15
ATSRDRGQGRETQY
>TRBJ1-2|TRBV11-2
ASSATIGDYGYT
>TRBJ1-6|TRBV6-6
ASTLYGTYNSPLH
>TRBJ1-1|TRBV7-9
ASSLGGKMNTEAF
>TRBJ1-2|TRBV2
ASSGQGARYGYT
>TRBJ2-1|TRBV27
ASSLGVWDRSVDEQF
>TRBJ2-1|TRBV7-9
ASSPHRSTLGNEQF
>TRBJ2-1|TRBV2
ASSVLRTRGSYNEQF
>TRBJ1-2|TRBV19
ASMGGSYGYT
>TRBJ1-5|TRBV27
ASGNRGNQPQH
>TRBJ1-6|TRBV15
ATSTSDRPYNSPLH
>TRBJ2-1|TRBV7-9
ASSLVLNEQF
>TRBJ1-2|TRBV7-2
ASSPAQSIYGYT
>TRBJ1-4|TRBV7-9
ASSLSTGNEKLF
>TRBJ2-7|TRBV13
ASSLEARPYEQY
>TRBJ2-1|TRBV7-2
ASSLDRGFYNEQF
>TRBJ1-6|TRBV4-2
ASSQDEGANNSPLH
>TRBJ1-5|TRBV21-1
ASSKVTRGNQPQH
>TRBJ2-3|TRBV10-1
ASSESLGVRTDTQY
>TRBJ2-2|TRBV6-5
ASRRDRDTGELF
>TRBJ1-6|TRBV5-6
ASSFGPNNSPLH
>TRBJ2-3|TRBV24-1
ATSDSGTQKSTDTQY
>TRBJ2-1|TRBV4-2
ASSQDQLAGGGREQF
>TRBJ2-7|TRBV24-1
ATSNPGTGPYEQY
>TRBJ2-7|TRBV5-1
ASSLVRGSYEQY
>TRBJ1-3|TRBV9
ASSPPEGHGNTIY
>TRBJ2-7|TRBV5-4
ASSPRTGSNEQY
>TRBJ1-5|TRBV10-2
ASSGGQHQPQH
>TRBJ1-4|TRBV9
ASSPRGQRNEKLF
>TRBJ1-4|TRBV27
ASSHGQGANEKLF
>TRBJ1-2|TRBV6-1
ASSDRQGRDGYT
>TRBJ2-1|TRBV9
ASSVAAYNEQF
>TRBJ1-2|TRBV7-9
ASSWQTEGYT
>TRBJ1-6|TRBV7-9
ASSWQGAEAPLH
>TRBJ2-5|TRBV5-1
ASSLASQGETQY
>TRBJ1-2|TRBV10-3
AITPGQGAYGYT
>TRBJ1-4|TRBV2
ASRTGEGRKLF
>TRBJ2-7|TRBV27
ASSPGTGGYEQY
>TRBJ1-5|TRBV19
ASSPGTPGSNQPQH
>TRBJ1-2|TRBV3-1/TRBV3-2
ASSQQDWGGGYT
>TRBJ2-5|TRBV6-5
ASSFQSGLVGETQY
>TRBJ1-6|TRBV6-1
ASSEQGRQKSPLH
>TRBJ2-1|TRBV30
AWSRGTGREYYNEQF
>TRBJ1-2|TRBV6-5
ASNDRGRSYGYT
>TRBJ2-5|TRBV5-6
ASSRDRGNEETQY
>TRBJ2-1|TRBV10-1
ASSKQESEQF
>TRBJ1-3|TRBV30
AWGPRRSGNTIY
>TRBJ2-5|TRBV10-1
ASSEYRGPNQETQY
>TRBJ1-2|TRBV27
ASSLFLGTLLANYGYT
>TRBJ1-2|TRBV24-1
ATSDATESVGYT
>TRBJ1-2|TRBV7-9
ASSPQAGTGPYGYT
>TRBJ1-4|TRBV9
ASSVTPNNEKLF
>TRBJ2-1|TRBV6-1
ASSERPYNEQF
>TRBJ1-2|TRBV9
ASSHSGGRDGYT
>TRBJ2-1|TRBV14
ASSQEYPLRVASDEQF